This T cell receptor beta chain was retrieved from a study of blood T cell repertoires in COVID-19 (dated by TCRdb to between 2020 and 2021). Regarding the complete study: Collaborator samples came from the United States, Italy and Spain and covered acute and convalescent phases of COVID-19. The prospective study material was composed of cDNA or gDNA derived from T cells, B-cell-depleted T cells, or PBMCs. Deeply sampled blood TCRbeta repertoires from subjects exposed to, actively infected with, or recovered from COVID-19 were included in the dataset. The repertoires were released in a freely available public database meant as a resource for research on the immune response to SARS-CoV-2. The samples were drawn from the first 160 participants of the ongoing ImmuneRACE study and from more than 1,000 subjects provided by 6 global collaborators. The sample metadata nearly always contained a de-identified subject ID, COVID-19 status, age in years and sex. HLA class I and class II types, where available, came from metadata supplied by the sample provider rather than from assay-based typing.

About this clone: The antigen it binds to is not known. No base-level quality is on record; no much larger clone is a single base apart.

TCRbeta CDR3 regions were amplified from genomic DNA by means of the immunoSEQ Assay, a bias-controlled multiplex PCR. Turning to the authors' computational methods: The number of nucleated cells in each sample was estimated by amplification of reference gene primers within the assay. To quantify the absolute abundance of each unique TCRbeta CDR3 rearrangement, sequence reads were collapsed and filtered. For each sample, productive Simpson clonality was calculated by taking the square root of Simpson's diversity index across productive rearrangements. TCRdb's version of the immuneACCESS table is confined to in-frame rearrangements and falls short of the full clone set. An unresolved V gene accounts for under half of the shortfall where checked; the remainder is of unknown origin. For V, J and clone size, that table is used; D and trimming come from the DNA. The sample includes tens of thousands of clones, with 78% observed a single time. The top ten hold about 6% of the sample.

In Seattle, one collaborating source enrolled patients while the infection was active and tracked those patients longitudinally over the course of disease. Whole blood was collected in K2EDTA tubes by collaborating institutions according to the institutions' own protocols. For TCRbeta analysis, collaborator samples were shipped as frozen whole blood, as isolated PBMCs, or as DNA extracted from either sample type. The full study reports these points: How much clinical and demographic metadata was included differed by source and by participant, and the metadata was provided uncurated.

V loses 5 bases at its end and J loses 4 bases; junction bases beyond the gene matches: 4. The germline V gene (reference sequence) sets CDR1 to MNHEY and CDR2 to SMNVEV. The CDR3 goes from the cysteine to the phenylalanine over 14 residues. The entry retains the CDR3 DNA only, 42 bases that are in frame from base 1. Sequencing used peripheral blood. The sequence was collected from a man between 65 and 79 years old with COVID-19, enrolled during active disease. The V and J genes are TRBV27 and TRBJ2-7; the central 11 bases match TRBD1. The DNA reads as follows: TGTGCCAGCAGTGGGACAGGGGGATTGTACGAGCAGTACTTC. It translates as CASSGTGGLYEQYF.